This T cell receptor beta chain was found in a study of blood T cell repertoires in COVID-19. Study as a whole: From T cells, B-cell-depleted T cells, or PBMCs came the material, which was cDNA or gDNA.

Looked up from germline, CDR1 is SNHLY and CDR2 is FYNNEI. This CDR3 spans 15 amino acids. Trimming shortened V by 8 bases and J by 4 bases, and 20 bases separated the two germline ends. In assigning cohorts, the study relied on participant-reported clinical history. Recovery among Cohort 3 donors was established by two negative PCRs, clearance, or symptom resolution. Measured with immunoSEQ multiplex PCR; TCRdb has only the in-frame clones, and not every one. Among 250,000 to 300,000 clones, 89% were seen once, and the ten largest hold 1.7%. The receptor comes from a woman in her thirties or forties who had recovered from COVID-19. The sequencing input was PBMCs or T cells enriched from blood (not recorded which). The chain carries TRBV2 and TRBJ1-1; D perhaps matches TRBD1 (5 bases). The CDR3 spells CASYSLRGSGTEAFF. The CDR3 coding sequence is TGTGCCAGCTATAGTCTGCGGGGCTCGGGCACTGAAGCTTTCTTT.